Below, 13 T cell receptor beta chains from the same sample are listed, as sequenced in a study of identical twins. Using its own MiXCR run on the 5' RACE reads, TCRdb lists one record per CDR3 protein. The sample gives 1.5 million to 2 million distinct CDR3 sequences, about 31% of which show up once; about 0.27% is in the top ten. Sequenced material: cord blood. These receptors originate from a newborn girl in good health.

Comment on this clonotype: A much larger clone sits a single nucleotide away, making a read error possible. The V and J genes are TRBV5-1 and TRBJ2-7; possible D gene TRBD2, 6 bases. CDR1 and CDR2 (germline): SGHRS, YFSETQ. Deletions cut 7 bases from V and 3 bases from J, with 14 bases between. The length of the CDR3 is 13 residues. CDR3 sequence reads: CASAGLLIYEQYF. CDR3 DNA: TGCGCCAGCGCGGGACTCTTAATCTACGAGCAGTACTTC.

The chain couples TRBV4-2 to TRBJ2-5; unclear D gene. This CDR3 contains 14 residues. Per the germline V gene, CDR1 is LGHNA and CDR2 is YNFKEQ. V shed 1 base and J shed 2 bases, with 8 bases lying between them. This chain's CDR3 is CASSQGIEQETQYF. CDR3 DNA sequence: TGTGCCAGCAGCCAAGGAATCGAACAAGAGACCCAGTACTTC.

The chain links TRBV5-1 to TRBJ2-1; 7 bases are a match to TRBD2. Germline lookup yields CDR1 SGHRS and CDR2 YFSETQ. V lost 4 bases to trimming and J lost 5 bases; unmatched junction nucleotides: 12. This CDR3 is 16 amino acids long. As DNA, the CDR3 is TGCGCCAGCAGCATAAGGTCCGGGAGGTACAACAATGAGCAGTTCTTC. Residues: CASSIRSGRYNNEQFF.

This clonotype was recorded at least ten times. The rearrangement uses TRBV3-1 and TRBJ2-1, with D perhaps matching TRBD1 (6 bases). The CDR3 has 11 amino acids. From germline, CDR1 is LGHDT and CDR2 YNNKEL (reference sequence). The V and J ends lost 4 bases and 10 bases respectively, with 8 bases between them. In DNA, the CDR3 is TGTGCCAGCAGCCGGGACATAGAGCAGTTCTTC. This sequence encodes CASSRDIEQFF.

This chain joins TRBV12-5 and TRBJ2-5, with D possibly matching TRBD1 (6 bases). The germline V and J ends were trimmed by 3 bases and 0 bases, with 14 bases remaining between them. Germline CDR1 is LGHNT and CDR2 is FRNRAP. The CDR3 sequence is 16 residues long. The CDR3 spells CASGLVLGQHQETQYF. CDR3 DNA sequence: TGTGCTAGTGGTTTAGTTTTGGGACAACACCAAGAGACCCAGTACTTC.

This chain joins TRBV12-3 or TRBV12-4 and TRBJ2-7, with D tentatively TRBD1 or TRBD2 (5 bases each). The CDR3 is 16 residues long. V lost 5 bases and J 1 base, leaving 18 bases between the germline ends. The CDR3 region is CASSPIVRDASYEQYF. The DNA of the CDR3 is TGTGCCAGCAGTCCTATAGTCCGGGACGCATCCTACGAGCAGTACTTC.

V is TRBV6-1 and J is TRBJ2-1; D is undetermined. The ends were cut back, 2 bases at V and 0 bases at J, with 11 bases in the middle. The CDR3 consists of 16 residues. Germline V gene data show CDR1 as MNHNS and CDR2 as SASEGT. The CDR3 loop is CASSERGLGSYNEQFF. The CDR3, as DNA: TGTGCCAGCAGTGAAAGAGGCCTGGGCTCCTACAATGAGCAGTTCTTC.

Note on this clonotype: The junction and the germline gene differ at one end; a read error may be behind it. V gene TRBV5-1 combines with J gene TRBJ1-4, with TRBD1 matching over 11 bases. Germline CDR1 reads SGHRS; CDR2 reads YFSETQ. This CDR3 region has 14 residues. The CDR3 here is CASSPGQGGERLFF. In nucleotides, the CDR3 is TGCGCCAGCAGCCCGGGACAGGGGGGAGAAAGACTGTTTTTT.

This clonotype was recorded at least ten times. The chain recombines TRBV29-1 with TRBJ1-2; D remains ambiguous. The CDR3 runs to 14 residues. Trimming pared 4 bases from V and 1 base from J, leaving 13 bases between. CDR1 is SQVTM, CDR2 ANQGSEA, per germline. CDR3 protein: CSVGDGTNNYGYTF. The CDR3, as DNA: TGCAGCGTTGGAGACGGAACAAATAACTATGGCTACACCTTC.

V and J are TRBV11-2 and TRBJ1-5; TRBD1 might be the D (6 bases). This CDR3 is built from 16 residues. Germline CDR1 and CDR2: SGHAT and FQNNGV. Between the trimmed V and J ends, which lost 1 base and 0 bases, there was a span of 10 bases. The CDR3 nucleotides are TGTGCCAGCAGCTTAGCCAGGGGATATAGCAATCAGCCCCAGCATTTT. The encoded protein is CASSLARGYSNQPQHF.

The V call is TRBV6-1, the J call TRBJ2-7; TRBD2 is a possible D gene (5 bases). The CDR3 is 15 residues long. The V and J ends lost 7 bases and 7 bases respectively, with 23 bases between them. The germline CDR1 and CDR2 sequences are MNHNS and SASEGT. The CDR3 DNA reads TGTGCCAGCAAGGAGGCAGCCCCCTCCTACAATGAGCAGTACTTC. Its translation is CASKEAAPSYNEQYF.

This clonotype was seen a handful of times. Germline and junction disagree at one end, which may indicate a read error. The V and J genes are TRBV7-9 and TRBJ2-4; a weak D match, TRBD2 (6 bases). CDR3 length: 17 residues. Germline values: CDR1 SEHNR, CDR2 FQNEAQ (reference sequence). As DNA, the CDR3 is TGTGCCCGCAGCTTAGACTTCGGCGGGGTAGCCAAAAACATTCAGTACTTC. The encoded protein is CARSLDFGGVAKNIQYF.

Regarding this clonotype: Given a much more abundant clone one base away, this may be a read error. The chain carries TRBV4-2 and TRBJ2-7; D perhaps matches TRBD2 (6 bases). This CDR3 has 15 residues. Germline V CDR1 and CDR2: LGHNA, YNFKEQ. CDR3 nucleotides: TGTGCCAGCAGCCAGAGATGGGAGGCCTCCCACGAGCAGTACTTC. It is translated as CASSQRWEASHEQYF.